This T cell receptor beta chain was recorded in a study of blood T cell repertoires in COVID-19. Across the whole study: Some COVID-19 samples were acute and others convalescent; all came from the United States, Italy and Spain.

The CDR3 is 13 residues long. Germline trimming cut 6 bases from V and 6 bases from J; bases unmatched to any gene: 6. TCRdb's copy holds only in-frame clones and misses some; the assay was immunoSEQ multiplex PCR. The data contain about 150,000 clones, around 80% of them seen just once; the ten biggest clones take up 15% to 20%. The clonotype comes from a woman between 70 and 85 years old who had recovered from COVID-19. J is TRBJ2-7 and V is TRBV12-3 or TRBV12-4; 9 nucleotides line up with TRBD2. Source material: peripheral blood. The CDR3 reads CASRPGLAAEQYF. In DNA form, the CDR3 reads TGTGCCAGCAGGCCGGGACTAGCTGCCGAGCAGTACTTC.